The 5 T cell receptor beta chains below come from one sample, sequenced in a study of T cell changes during pregnancy in multiple sclerosis (dated by TCRdb to between 2018 and 2021). The library was built by means of the immunoSEQ multiplex PCR assay. As stored in TCRdb, this immuneACCESS dataset retains in-frame rearrangements with V and J assigned. A fraction of the clones does not appear; measured against another copy, unresolved V genes explain less than half of the discrepancy, and the remainder lacks a known reason. Recorded for this sample are about 76,000 clones; more than 85% of them occurred a single time. The top ten clonotypes cover 1.5% to 2% of the sample. The specimen was peripheral blood, collected in the first trimester of pregnancy. The receptors stem from a female donor in good health, enrolled as a control in a pregnancy study.

The CDR3 region has the DNA TGTGCCAGCAGCTCCCGGGAGTCGGACACCGGGGAGCTGTTTTTT. This sequence encodes CASSSRESDTGELFF. The chain carries TRBV7-2 and TRBJ2-2; D may be TRBD2 (6 bases). CDR3 length: 15 amino acids. CDR1 is SGHTA and CDR2 is FQGNSA in the germline V gene. Trimming took off 4 bases at V and 3 bases at J, with 12 bases between the two ends. The complete variable domain, with remaining parts taken from reference TRBV7-2 and TRBJ2-2, reads GAGVSQSPSNKVTEKGKDVELRCDPISGHTALYWYRQSLGQGLEFLIYFQGNSAPDKSGLPSDRFSAERTGGSVSTLTIQRTQQEDSAVYLCASSSRESDTGELFFGEGSRLTVL.

In this sample, this clone turned up once. J is TRBJ2-3 and V is TRBV27; 7 bases are a match to TRBD2. Trimming removed 5 bases from V and 1 base from J; junction bases left unmatched: 6. CDR1 MNHEY and CDR2 SMNVEV come from the germline V gene (reference sequence). The length of the CDR3 is 15 residues. Here the CDR3 reads CASSHRLARTDTQYF. CDR3 DNA sequence: TGTGCCAGCAGTCACCGACTAGCCCGCACAGATACGCAGTATTTT.

The chain links TRBV7-2 to TRBJ2-1, with TRBD2 matching over 11 bases. The J segment lost 4 bases and the V segment lost 7 bases, leaving 12 bases of the junction unmatched. Per the germline V gene, CDR1 is SGHTA and CDR2 is FQGNSA. The CDR3 contains 17 residues. The CDR3 DNA reads as TGTGCCAGCACCCGTAGGTCCGGGACTAGCGGATACAATGAGCAGTTCTTC. Protein product: CASTRRSGTSGYNEQFF.

The rearrangement links TRBV4-1 to TRBJ1-2, with D possibly TRBD1 on 6 matching bases. Germline V lookup: CDR1 MGHRA, CDR2 YSYEKL. The length of the CDR3 is 17 residues. V dropped 1 base and J dropped 4 bases, with 19 bases sitting between them. The CDR3 DNA follows: TGCGCCAGCAGCCAAGCCCAAGGGGCTCCAGGGGCCTATGGCTACACCTTC. It specifies CASSQAQGAPGAYGYTF.

The rearrangement uses TRBV5-6 and TRBJ1-2; a possible D gene is TRBD1 (5 bases). V lost 3 bases to trimming and J lost 4 bases, with 10 bases between them. The CDR3 sequence is 13 residues long. Per germline, CDR1 SGHDT and CDR2 YYEEEE. Here the CDR3 DNA reads TGTGCCAGCAGCTCTGGACACATCTATGGCTACACCTTC. It yields the protein CASSSGHIYGYTF.